One sample yielded the 16 T cell receptor beta chains listed below, sequenced in a study of radiation and T cells in renal cell carcinoma (dated by TCRdb to the early 2020s). Explained via the paper, the time point label denotes: tumor resected at nephrectomy. The treatment or condition tag for this specimen amounts to: treatment-naive control, cytoreductive nephrectomy. The library was made by the immunoSEQ multiplex PCR assay. Here the immuneACCESS table is served through TCRdb, limited to in-frame sequences with V and J called. Missing clones are a known gap in these copies; in checked studies unresolved V genes cover under half, and the rest lacks a known reason. The sample records roughly 14,000 clones, around 58% of which are singletons. The top ten constitute approximately 10% of the sample. Sequences were derived from tumor tissue, sampled from a patient whose treatment was nephrectomy without radiotherapy. The receptors here all came from a man in his forties or fifties with renal cell carcinoma.

The chain carries TRBV7-9 and TRBJ2-1, with 14 positions matching TRBD2. The CDR3 runs 15 residues. Germline V gives CDR1 SEHNR, CDR2 FQNEAQ (reference sequence). J lost 6 bases, V lost 4 bases, and 2 bases had no gene match. CDR3 residues: CASSSGLAGGNEQFF. The CDR3 DNA follows: TGTGCCAGCAGCTCCGGACTAGCGGGGGGCAATGAGCAGTTCTTC.

This clone has a handful of counts. The V and J genes are TRBV28 and TRBJ2-7; 7 nucleotides agree with TRBD2. The CDR3 spans 15 residues. Germline V gives CDR1 MDHEN, CDR2 SYDVKM. Losses at the gene ends were 5 bases for V and 1 base for J; bases not matched to a gene: 8. The CDR3, as DNA: TGTGCCAGCAGTCCTCCGGGACTACAGTCCTACGAGCAGTACTTC. This sequence encodes CASSPPGLQSYEQYF.

V gene TRBV28 combines with J gene TRBJ2-3; 8 bases align to TRBD1. With 6 bases clipped from V and 0 bases from J, the junction kept 11 bases outside the gene matches. CDR1 is MDHEN, CDR2 SYDVKM, per germline. This CDR3 has 17 amino acids. CDR3 in amino acids: CASSPDREWASTDTQYF. As DNA, the CDR3 is TGTGCCAGCAGCCCGGACAGGGAATGGGCTAGCACAGATACGCAGTATTTT. Full variable domain (remainder filled in from reference TRBV28 and TRBJ2-3): DVKVTQSSRYLVKRTGEKVFLECVQDMDHENMFWYRQDPGLGLRLIYFSYDVKMKEKGDIPEGYSVSREKKERFSLILESASTNQTSMYLCASSPDREWASTDTQYFGPGTRLTVL.

The chain has TRBV11-3 and TRBJ1-1; TRBD1 agrees at 7 bases. Unmatched junction bases numbered 4, after V lost 6 bases and J lost 3 bases. This CDR3 contains 13 residues. CDR1 and CDR2 from the germline V gene are SGHNT and YENEEA. CDR3 residues: CASRSRGDTEAFF. The CDR3 DNA follows: TGTGCCAGCAGGAGCAGGGGGGACACTGAAGCTTTCTTT.

V and J are TRBV15 and TRBJ2-1; 9 bases are shared with TRBD2. The CDR3 sequence is 18 residues long. The V gene end was trimmed by 5 bases and the J gene end by 3 bases; junction bases not matched to a gene: 14. Germline values: CDR1 LNHNV, CDR2 YYDKDF (reference sequence). Here the CDR3 DNA reads TGTGCCACCAGCGTGGAGTTAGCGGGAGCATCCGGCTACAATGAGCAGTTCTTC. Protein: CATSVELAGASGYNEQFF. Full variable domain (remainder filled in from reference TRBV15 and TRBJ2-1): DAMVIQNPRYQVTQFGKPVTLSCSQTLNHNVMYWYQQKSSQAPKLLFHYYDKDFNNEADTPDNFQSRRPNTSFCFLDIRSPGLGDTAMYLCATSVELAGASGYNEQFFGPGTRLTVL.

The chain carries TRBV4-2 and TRBJ2-4, with TRBD2 matching 8 bases. This CDR3 has 18 residues. V shed 0 bases and J 7 bases; nucleotides not matched to a gene: 14. Germline V gene sequence: CDR1 LGHNA, CDR2 YNFKEQ. CDR3 bases: TGTGCCAGCAGCCAAGATCGATCGGGACTAGGACCCGGGAACATTCAGTACTTC. As protein: CASSQDRSGLGPGNIQYF.

This CDR3 reads CASSAIYEQYF. In DNA, the CDR3 is TGTGCCAGCAGTGCGATCTACGAGCAGTACTTC. The rearrangement joins TRBV2 to TRBJ2-7, with no clear D. Germline-derived CDR1 and CDR2 are SNHLY and FYNNEI. The CDR3 is 11 amino acids. V shed 4 bases and J shed 3 bases, with 4 bases lying between them.

V usage is TRBV5-5 and J usage is TRBJ1-2; D remains ambiguous. Per germline, CDR1 SGHKS and CDR2 YYEKEE (reference sequence). The CDR3 covers 15 residues. The germline V and J ends were trimmed by 3 bases and 4 bases, with 16 bases remaining between them. CDR3 sequence reads: CASSSWGGQSYGYTF. The CDR3 coding sequence is TGTGCCAGCAGCTCTTGGGGTGGCCAAAGCTATGGCTACACCTTC. Full variable domain (rest looked up from reference TRBV5-5 and TRBJ1-2): DAGVTQSPTHLIKTRGQQVTLRCSPISGHKSVSWYQQVLGQGPQFIFQYYEKEERGRGNFPDRFSARQFPNYSSELNVNALLLGDSALYLCASSSWGGQSYGYTFGSGTRLTVV.

The rearrangement uses TRBV14 and TRBJ2-1; D is perhaps TRBD1 or TRBD2 (5 bases each). The CDR3 extends over 17 amino acids. V was trimmed by 0 bases and J by 3 bases, leaving 15 bases between them. The germline gives CDR1 SGHDN, CDR2 FVKESK. The CDR3 loop reads CASSQDEGLALYNEQFF. The CDR3 nucleotides are TGTGCCAGCAGCCAAGATGAGGGGCTAGCCCTCTACAATGAGCAGTTCTTC. Combining the CDR3 with reference TRBV14 and TRBJ2-1 gives the whole variable domain EAGVTQFPSHSVIEKGQTVTLRCDPISGHDNLYWYRRVMGKEIKFLLHFVKESKQDESGMPNNRFLAERTGGTYSTLKVQPAELEDSGVYFCASSQDEGLALYNEQFFGPGTRLTVL.

The rearrangement uses TRBV9 and TRBJ2-3; 7 bases are a match to TRBD2. This CDR3 is built from 13 residues. Germline V gene data show CDR1 as SGDLS and CDR2 as YYNGEE. Germline trimming cut 7 bases from V and 6 bases from J; bases unmatched to any gene: 8. CDR3: CASAVGGGDTQYF. The CDR3 region has the DNA TGTGCCAGCGCGGTCGGGGGAGGGGATACGCAGTATTTT. The full variable domain, in which reference TRBV9 and TRBJ2-3 provide the parts outside the CDR3, is DSGVTQTPKHLITATGQRVTLRCSPRSGDLSVYWYQQSLDQGLQFLIQYYNGEERAKGNILERFSAQQFPDLHSELNLSSLELGDSALYFCASAVGGGDTQYFGPGTRLTVL.

V gene TRBV7-9 combines with J gene TRBJ2-6, with 12 bases that match TRBD1. Germline trimming cut 4 bases from V and 3 bases from J; bases unmatched to any gene: 4. The CDR3 is 17 amino acids. Germline CDR1 SEHNR, CDR2 FQNEAQ (reference sequence). The CDR3 DNA is TGTGCCAGCAGCTGGGGACAGGGGGCCTTTGGGGCCAACGTCCTGACTTTC. This codes for CASSWGQGAFGANVLTF.

This clone occurred many times. The chain combines TRBV27 with TRBJ2-7; no clear D. CDR3 length: 17 residues. Trimming stripped 0 bases from V and 6 bases from J, with 21 bases between. Looked up from germline, CDR1 is MNHEY and CDR2 is SMNVEV (reference sequence). The CDR3 loop is CASSLSPFTVPRLEQYF. In nucleotides, the CDR3 is TGTGCCAGCAGTTTATCCCCGTTTACAGTCCCCAGGCTCGAGCAGTACTTC.

The rearrangement joins TRBV4-3 to TRBJ1-4; 7 bases match TRBD1. V gave up 3 bases and J gave up 5 bases; unmatched junction bases: 3. Germline assignment: CDR1 LGHNA and CDR2 YSLEER. The CDR3 extends over 14 amino acids. CDR3 protein: CASSQSGQNEKLFF. In DNA form, the CDR3 reads TGCGCCAGCAGCCAGTCGGGACAGAATGAAAAACTGTTTTTT.

This clone is categorized as medium-sized. The genes are TRBV7-6 and TRBJ2-2; D not resolved. The CDR3 totals 11 residues. Looked up from germline, CDR1 is SGHVS and CDR2 is FNYEAQ. The ends were cut back, 6 bases at V and 9 bases at J, with 8 bases in the middle. The CDR3 DNA is TGTGCCAGCAGTCTGGGGAGGGAGCTGTTTTTT. As protein: CASSLGRELFF.

This chain joins TRBV7-8 and TRBJ2-1, with D uncertain. Trimming stripped 1 base from V and 7 bases from J, with 14 bases between. Germline CDR1 reads SGHVS; CDR2 reads FQNEAQ. The CDR3 contains 15 residues. The CDR3 bases are TGTGCCAGCAGCTTAGGTGGGAATTATAGGAATGAGCAGTTCTTC. Its protein product is CASSLGGNYRNEQFF.

The V call is TRBV5-1, the J call TRBJ2-7; 10 positions match TRBD1. Germline loops: CDR1 SGHRS, CDR2 YFSETQ. This CDR3 region has 14 residues. The V and J ends lost 0 bases and 5 bases, in that order; junction bases with no gene match: 2. The CDR3 sequence: CASSLDGTGDEQYF. In DNA, the CDR3 is TGCGCCAGCAGCTTGGATGGGACAGGGGACGAGCAGTACTTC.